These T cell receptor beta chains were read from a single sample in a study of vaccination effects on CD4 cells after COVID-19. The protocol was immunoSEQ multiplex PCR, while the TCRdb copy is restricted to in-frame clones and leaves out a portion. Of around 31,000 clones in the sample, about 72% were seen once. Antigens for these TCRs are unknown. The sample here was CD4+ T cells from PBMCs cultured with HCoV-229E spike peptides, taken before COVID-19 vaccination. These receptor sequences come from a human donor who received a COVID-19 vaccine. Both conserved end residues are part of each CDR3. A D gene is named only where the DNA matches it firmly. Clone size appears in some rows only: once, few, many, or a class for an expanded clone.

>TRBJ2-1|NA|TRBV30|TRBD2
TGTGCCTGGGCCGCGGGGGGGCTAATCCATGAGCAGTTCTTC
CAWAAGGLIHEQFF
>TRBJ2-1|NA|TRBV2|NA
TGTGCCAGCAGCGTGGGGGCCGAGCAGTTCTTC
CASSVGAEQFF
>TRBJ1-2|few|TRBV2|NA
TGTGCCAGCACAGGGTCTAACTATGGCTACACCTTC
CASTGSNYGYTF
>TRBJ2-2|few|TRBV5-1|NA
TGCGCCAGCAGGCCCCCGGGACGTAACACCGGGGAGCTGTTTTTT
CASRPPGRNTGELFF
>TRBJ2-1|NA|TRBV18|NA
TGTGCCAGCTCACATCGCGGGTCTCGGAGGGATGAGCAGTTCTTC
CASSHRGSRRDEQFF
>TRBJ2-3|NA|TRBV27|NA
TGTGCCAGCAGTGCCCATGTGTTGGGGGGTAGCACAGATACGCAGTATTTT
CASSAHVLGGSTDTQYF
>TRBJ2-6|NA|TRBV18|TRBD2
TGTGCCAGCTCACCAATGGCCTGGGGTCGCGGGGGAGTCCTCTCTGGGGCCAACGTCCTGACTTTC
CASSPMAWGRGGVLSGANVLTF
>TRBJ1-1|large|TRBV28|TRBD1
TGTGCCACTACGGACAGGGGGAATGAAGCTTTCTTT
CATTDRGNEAFF
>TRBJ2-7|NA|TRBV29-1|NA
TGCAGCGTTGCCTTCGGACGGGGGGAGCAGTACTTC
CSVAFGRGEQYF
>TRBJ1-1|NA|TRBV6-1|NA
TGTGCCAGCAGTGATATACAGGGTTTAGCTGAAGCTTTCTTT
CASSDIQGLAEAFF
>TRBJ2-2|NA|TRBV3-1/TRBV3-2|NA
TGTGCCAGCCCAGACAGGGAGGACACCGGGGAGCTGTTTTTT
CASPDREDTGELFF
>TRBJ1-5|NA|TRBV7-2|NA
TGTGCCAGCAGCTCCTTCACAGGGACCTTTCAGCCCCAGCATTTT
CASSSFTGTFQPQHF
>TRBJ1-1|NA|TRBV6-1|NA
TGTGCCAGCAGTGAAGCGGGGTCCCTTCGCGGGGTCACCTGGGAAAACACTGAAGCTTTCTTT
CASSEAGSLRGVTWENTEAFF
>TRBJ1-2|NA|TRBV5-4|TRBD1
TGTGCCAGCAGCTCGGGACAGCCCTATGGCTACACCTTC
CASSSGQPYGYTF
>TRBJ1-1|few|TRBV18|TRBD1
TGTGCCAGCTCACCATCCCGAGACAGGGTACAAGGAGCTTTCTTT
CASSPSRDRVQGAFF
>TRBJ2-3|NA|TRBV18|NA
TGTGCCAGCTCACCACAAGTTATTAGCACAGATACGCAGTATTTT
CASSPQVISTDTQYF
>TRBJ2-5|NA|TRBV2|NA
TGTGCCAGCAGTGGGGGGGAGACCCAGTACTTC
CASSGGETQYF
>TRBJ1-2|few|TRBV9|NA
TGTGCCAGCAGCCCCCGACAAATCCCCTATGGCTACACCTTC
CASSPRQIPYGYTF
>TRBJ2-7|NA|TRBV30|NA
TGTGCCTGGACCCCCGAGGGGGGAGCCTTCTCCTACGAGCAGTACTTC
CAWTPEGGAFSYEQYF
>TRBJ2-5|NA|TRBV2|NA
TGTGCCAGCAGGGGTGCAGGCCAGACCCAGTACTTC
CASRGAGQTQYF
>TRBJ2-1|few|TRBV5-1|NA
TGCGCCAGCAGCCCCACGAATTACAATGAGCAGTTCTTC
CASSPTNYNEQFF
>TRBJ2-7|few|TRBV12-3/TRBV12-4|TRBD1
TGTGCCAGCAGAACAACCGGGACAGCCAAACAGTACTTC
CASRTTGTAKQYF
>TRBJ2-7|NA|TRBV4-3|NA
TGCGCCAGCAGCCAAGTCCCAGGGGACCCCTACGAGCAGTACTTC
CASSQVPGDPYEQYF
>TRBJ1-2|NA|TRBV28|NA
TGTGCCAGCAGTTTCTATCAGGGTAGTAGGAGCTACACCTTC
CASSFYQGSRSYTF
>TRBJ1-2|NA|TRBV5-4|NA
TGTGCCAGCAGCTCCGGAGGAGCCTATGGCTACACCTTC
CASSSGGAYGYTF
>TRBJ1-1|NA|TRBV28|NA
TGTGCCAGCACCTCAAACGTCGGGGAAGCTTTCTTT
CASTSNVGEAFF
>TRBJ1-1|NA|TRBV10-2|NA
TGCGCCAGCAGTGCCCCAGGGTGGAGCACTGAAGCTTTCTTT
CASSAPGWSTEAFF
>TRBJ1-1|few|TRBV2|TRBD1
TGTGCCAGCAGTGAAGTAACAGGGGAGAACACTGAAGCTTTCTTT
CASSEVTGENTEAFF
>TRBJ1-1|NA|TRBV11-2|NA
TGTGCCAGCAGCTTAGGGAGTGGGGGGTACACTGAAGCTTTCTTT
CASSLGSGGYTEAFF
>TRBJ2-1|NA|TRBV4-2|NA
TGTGCCAGCAGCCAGGACGACAGGCCACACTTCAATGAGCAGTTCTTC
CASSQDDRPHFNEQFF
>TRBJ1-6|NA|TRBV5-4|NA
TGTGCCAGCAGCTTGGCCGGACGAGTTAATTCACCCCTCCACTTT
CASSLAGRVNSPLHF
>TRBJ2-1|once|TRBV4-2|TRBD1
TGTGCCAGCAGCCAAGAACAGGGGAACGGGTATGGCAATGAGCAGTTCTTC
CASSQEQGNGYGNEQFF
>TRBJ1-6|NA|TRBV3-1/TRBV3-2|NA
TGTGCCAGCAGCCAAGATGTGATCATGGGTTCACCCCTCCACTTT
CASSQDVIMGSPLHF
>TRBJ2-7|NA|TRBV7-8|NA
TGTGCCAGCACGCTGGGTAGCGGAAGCTCCTACGAGCAGTACTTC
CASTLGSGSSYEQYF
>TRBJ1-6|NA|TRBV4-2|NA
TGTGCCAGCAGCCAAGGTGGTACCCATCCCCTCCACTTT
CASSQGGTHPLHF
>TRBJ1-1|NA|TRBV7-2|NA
TGTGCCAGCAGCCTAGCGCCCGGGAACACTGAAGCTTTCTTT
CASSLAPGNTEAFF
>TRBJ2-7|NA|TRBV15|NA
TGTGCCACCAGCAGAGATTACGAACAAACCTTACCCTACGAGCAGTACTTC
CATSRDYEQTLPYEQYF
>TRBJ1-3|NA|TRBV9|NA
TGTGCCAGCAGCGGGGGATCAGTCGGGGGCACTGGAAACACCATATATTTT
CASSGGSVGGTGNTIYF
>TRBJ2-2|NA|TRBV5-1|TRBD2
TGCGCCAGCAGCTCCGGGCGAGCGGGGACCGGGGAGCTGTTTTTT
CASSSGRAGTGELFF
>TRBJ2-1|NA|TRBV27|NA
TGTGCCAGCATGGCGGGAAGGTCCTACAATGAGCAGTTCTTC
CASMAGRSYNEQFF
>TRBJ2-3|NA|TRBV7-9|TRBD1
TGTGCCAGCAGCTTACAAGGGGGCGGGACAGATACGCAGTATTTT
CASSLQGGGTDTQYF
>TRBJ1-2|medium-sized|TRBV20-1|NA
TGCAGTTCGGGGGACTACACCTTC
CSSGDYTF
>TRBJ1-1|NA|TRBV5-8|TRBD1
TGTGCCAGCAGACAGGGGGGCTTCACTGAAGCTTTCTTT
CASRQGGFTEAFF
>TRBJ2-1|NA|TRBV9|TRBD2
TGTGCCAGCAGCGTAGAAGCGGGAGTTGATGAGCAGTTCTTC
CASSVEAGVDEQFF
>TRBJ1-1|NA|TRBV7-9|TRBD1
TGTGCCAGCAGCCTTACAGGGGCGAACACTGAAGCTTTCTTT
CASSLTGANTEAFF
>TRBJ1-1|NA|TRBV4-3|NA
TGCGCCAGCAGCCAAGTTTCGGGGAACACTGAAGCTTTCTTT
CASSQVSGNTEAFF
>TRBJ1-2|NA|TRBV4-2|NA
TGTGCCAGCAGCCAAGATCGGGCGGGTAACTATGGCTACACCTTC
CASSQDRAGNYGYTF
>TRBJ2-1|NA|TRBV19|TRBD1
TGTGCCAGTAGTACCGCTAGGACAGGGAAGACCTACAATGAGCAGTTCTTC
CASSTARTGKTYNEQFF
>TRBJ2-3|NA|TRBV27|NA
TGTGCCAGCAGTTTCGCTAGCACAGATACGCAGTATTTT
CASSFASTDTQYF
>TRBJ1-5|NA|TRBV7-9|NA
TGTGCCAGCAGCTCACAGGGAAAAAGTCAGCCCCAGCATTTT
CASSSQGKSQPQHF
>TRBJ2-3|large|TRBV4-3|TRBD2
TGCGCCAGCAGCCAAGAATCCTCTAGCGGGGGTCGCATAAGCACAGATACGCAGTATTTT
CASSQESSSGGRISTDTQYF